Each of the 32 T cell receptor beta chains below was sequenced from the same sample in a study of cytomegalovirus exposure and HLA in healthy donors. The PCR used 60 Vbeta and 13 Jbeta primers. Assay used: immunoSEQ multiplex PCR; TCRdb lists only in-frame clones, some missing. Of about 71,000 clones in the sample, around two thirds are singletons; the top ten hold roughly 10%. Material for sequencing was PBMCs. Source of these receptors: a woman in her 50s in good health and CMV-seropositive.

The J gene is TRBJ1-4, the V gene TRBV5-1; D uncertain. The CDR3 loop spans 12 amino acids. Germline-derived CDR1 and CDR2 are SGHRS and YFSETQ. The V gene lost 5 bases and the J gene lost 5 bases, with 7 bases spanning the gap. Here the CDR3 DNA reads TGCGCCAGCAGATCGGAGAATGAAAAACTGTTTTTT. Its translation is CASRSENEKLFF. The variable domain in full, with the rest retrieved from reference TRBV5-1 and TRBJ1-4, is KAGVTQTPRYLIKTRGQQVTLSCSPISGHRSVSWYQQTPGQGLQFLFEYFSETQRNKGNFPGRFSGRQFSNSRSEMNVSTLELGDSALYLCASRSENEKLFFGSGTQLSVL.

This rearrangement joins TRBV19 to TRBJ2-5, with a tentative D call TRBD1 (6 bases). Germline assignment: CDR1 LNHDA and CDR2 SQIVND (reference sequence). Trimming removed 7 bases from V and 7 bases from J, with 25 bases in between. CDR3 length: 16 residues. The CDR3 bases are TGTGCCAGTATCGGGACACACGAAAGAGAAGAAGGGACCCAGTACTTC. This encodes CASIGTHEREEGTQYF.

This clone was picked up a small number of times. The CDR3 loop is CASSSDSNTGELFF. CDR3 nucleotides: TGTGCCAGCAGCTCCGACAGCAACACCGGGGAGCTGTTTTTT. V and J are TRBV7-2 and TRBJ2-2; TRBD1 might be the D (5 bases). The CDR3 covers 14 residues. The V and J ends lost 4 bases and 2 bases respectively, with 8 bases between them. Germline V CDR1 and CDR2: SGHTA, FQGNSA.

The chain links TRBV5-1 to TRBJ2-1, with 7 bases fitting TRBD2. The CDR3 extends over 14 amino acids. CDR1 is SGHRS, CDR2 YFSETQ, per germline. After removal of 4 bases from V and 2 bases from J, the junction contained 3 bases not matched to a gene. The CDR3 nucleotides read TGCGCCAGCAGCGGCGGGGGAGCCTACAATGAGCAGTTCTTC. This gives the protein CASSGGGAYNEQFF.

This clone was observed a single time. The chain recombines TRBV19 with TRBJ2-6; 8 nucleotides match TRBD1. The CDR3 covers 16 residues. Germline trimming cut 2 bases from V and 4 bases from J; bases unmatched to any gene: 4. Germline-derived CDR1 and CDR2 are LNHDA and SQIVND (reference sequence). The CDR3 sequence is CASSIQGATGANVLTF. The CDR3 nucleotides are TGTGCCAGTAGTATACAGGGGGCAACGGGGGCCAACGTCCTGACTTTC. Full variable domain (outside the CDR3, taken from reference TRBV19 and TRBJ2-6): DGGITQSPKYLFRKEGQNVTLSCEQNLNHDAMYWYRQDPGQGLRLIYYSQIVNDFQKGDIAEGYSVSREKKESFPLTVTSAQKNPTAFYLCASSIQGATGANVLTFGAGSRLTVL.

CDR3 nucleotide sequence: TGTGCCAGCACTCCGGGACAGGGGGCGTTTGGCTACACCTTC. This codes for CASTPGQGAFGYTF. This sequence joins TRBV28 and TRBJ1-2, with 12 nucleotides matching TRBD1. With 7 bases clipped from V and 7 bases from J, the junction kept 7 bases outside the gene matches. The CDR3 runs to 14 residues. CDR1 and CDR2 from the germline V gene are MDHEN and SYDVKM.

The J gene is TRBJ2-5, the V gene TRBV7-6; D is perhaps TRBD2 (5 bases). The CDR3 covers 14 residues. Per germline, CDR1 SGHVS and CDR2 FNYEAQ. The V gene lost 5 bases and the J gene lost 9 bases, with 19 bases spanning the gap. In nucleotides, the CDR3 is TGTGCCAGCAGCCAAGATAGCGTGGGGATGGCCCAGTACTTC. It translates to CASSQDSVGMAQYF.

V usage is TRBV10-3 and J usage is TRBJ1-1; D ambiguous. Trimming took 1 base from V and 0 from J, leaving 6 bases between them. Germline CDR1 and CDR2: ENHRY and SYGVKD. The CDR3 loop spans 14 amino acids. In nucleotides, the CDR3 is TGTGCCATCAGTGAGTACACAATGAACACTGAAGCTTTCTTT. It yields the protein CAISEYTMNTEAFF.

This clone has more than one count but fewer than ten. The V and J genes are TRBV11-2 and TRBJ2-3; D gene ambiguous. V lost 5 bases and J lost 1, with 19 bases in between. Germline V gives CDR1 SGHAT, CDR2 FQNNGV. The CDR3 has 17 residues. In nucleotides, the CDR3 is TGTGCCAGCAGCCTTAGGCCCAGGCACGACCGCACAGATACGCAGTATTTT. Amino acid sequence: CASSLRPRHDRTDTQYF.

The CDR3 here is CASSLSGAGNTDTQYF. CDR3 nucleotides: TGTGCCAGCAGCTTAAGTGGGGCGGGGAACACAGATACGCAGTATTTT. The chain employs TRBV11-3 and TRBJ2-3, with D possibly matching TRBD2 (6 bases). Germline CDR1 and CDR2: SGHNT and YENEEA. There are 16 residues in the CDR3. V gave up 2 bases and J gave up 2 bases, with 14 bases separating them.

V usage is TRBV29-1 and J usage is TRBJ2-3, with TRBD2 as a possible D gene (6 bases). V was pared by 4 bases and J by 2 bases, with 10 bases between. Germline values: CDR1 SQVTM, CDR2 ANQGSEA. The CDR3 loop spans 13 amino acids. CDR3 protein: CSVAGDPTDTQYF. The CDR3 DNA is TGCAGCGTTGCGGGGGATCCCACAGATACGCAGTATTTT.

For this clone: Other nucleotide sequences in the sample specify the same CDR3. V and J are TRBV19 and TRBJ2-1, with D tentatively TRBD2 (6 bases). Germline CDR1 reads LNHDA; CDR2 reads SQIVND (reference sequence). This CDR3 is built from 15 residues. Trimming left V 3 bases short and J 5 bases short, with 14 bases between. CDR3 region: CASSIGGTHNNEQFF. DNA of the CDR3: TGTGCCAGTAGTATTGGTGGGACTCATAACAATGAGCAGTTCTTC.

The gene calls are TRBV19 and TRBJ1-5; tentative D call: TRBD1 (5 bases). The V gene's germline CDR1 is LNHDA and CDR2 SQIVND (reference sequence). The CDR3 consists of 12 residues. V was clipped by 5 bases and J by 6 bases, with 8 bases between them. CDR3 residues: CASSSGGQPQHF. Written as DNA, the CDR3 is TGTGCCAGTAGTTCCGGGGGTCAGCCCCAGCATTTT. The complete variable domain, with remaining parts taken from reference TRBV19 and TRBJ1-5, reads DGGITQSPKYLFRKEGQNVTLSCEQNLNHDAMYWYRQDPGQGLRLIYYSQIVNDFQKGDIAEGYSVSREKKESFPLTVTSAQKNPTAFYLCASSSGGQPQHFGDGTRLSIL.

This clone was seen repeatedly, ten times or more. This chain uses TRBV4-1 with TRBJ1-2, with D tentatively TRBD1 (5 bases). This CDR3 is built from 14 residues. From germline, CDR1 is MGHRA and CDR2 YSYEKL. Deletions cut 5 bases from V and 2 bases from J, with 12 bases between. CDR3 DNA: TGCGCCAGCAGCTGGGGCCCAGGAAACTATGGCTACACCTTC. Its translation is CASSWGPGNYGYTF.

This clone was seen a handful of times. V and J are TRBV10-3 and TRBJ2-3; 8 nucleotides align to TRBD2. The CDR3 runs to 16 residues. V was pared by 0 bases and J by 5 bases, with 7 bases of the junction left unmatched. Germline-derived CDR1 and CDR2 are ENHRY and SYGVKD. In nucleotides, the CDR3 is TGTGCCATCAGTGAGTCGGCTAGCGGGTTTGGAGATACGCAGTATTTT. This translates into CAISESASGFGDTQYF.

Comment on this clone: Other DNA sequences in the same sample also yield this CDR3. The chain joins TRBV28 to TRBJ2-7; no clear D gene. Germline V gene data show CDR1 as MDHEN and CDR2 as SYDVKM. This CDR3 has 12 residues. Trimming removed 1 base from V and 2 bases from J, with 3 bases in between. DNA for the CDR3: TGTGCCAGCAGTTTATCAGCCTACGAGCAGTACTTC. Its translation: CASSLSAYEQYF.

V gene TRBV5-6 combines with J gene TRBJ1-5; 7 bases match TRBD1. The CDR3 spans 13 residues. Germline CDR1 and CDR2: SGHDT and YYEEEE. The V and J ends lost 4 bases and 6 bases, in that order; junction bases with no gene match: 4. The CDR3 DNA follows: TGTGCCAGCAGCCGTGACAGGGCTCAGCCCCAGCATTTT. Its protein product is CASSRDRAQPQHF.

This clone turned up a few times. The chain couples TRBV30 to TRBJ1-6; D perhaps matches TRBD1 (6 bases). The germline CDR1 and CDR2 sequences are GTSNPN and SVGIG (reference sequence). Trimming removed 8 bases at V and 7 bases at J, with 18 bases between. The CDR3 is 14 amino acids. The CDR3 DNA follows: TGTGCCACCAATCTAGGGGGAGTCAATTCACCCCTCCACTTT. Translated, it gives CATNLGGVNSPLHF.

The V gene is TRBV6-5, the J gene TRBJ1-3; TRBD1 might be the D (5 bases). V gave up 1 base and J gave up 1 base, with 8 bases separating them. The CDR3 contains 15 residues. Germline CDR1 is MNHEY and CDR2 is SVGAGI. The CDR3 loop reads CASSYYAGSGNTIYF. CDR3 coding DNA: TGTGCCAGCAGTTACTATGCAGGGTCTGGAAACACCATATATTTT.

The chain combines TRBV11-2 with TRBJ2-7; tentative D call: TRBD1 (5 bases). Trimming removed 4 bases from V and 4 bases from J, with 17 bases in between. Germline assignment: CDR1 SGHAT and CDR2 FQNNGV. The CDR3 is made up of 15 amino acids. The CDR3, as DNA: TGTGCCAGCAGCTGGGGAAGGGGTTCCCCGTACGAGCAGTACTTC. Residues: CASSWGRGSPYEQYF. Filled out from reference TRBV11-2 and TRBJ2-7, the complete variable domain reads EAGVAQSPRYKIIEKRQSVAFWCNPISGHATLYWYQQILGQGPKLLIQFQNNGVVDDSQLPKDRFSAERLKGVDSTLKIQPAKLEDSAVYLCASSWGRGSPYEQYFGPGTRLTVT.

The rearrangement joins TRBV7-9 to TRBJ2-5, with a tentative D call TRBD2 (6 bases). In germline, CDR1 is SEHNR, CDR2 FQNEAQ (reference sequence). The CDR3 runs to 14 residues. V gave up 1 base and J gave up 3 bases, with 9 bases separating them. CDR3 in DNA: TGTGCCAGCAGCTTAGGGCGCGGGAAAGAGACCCAGTACTTC. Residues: CASSLGRGKETQYF.

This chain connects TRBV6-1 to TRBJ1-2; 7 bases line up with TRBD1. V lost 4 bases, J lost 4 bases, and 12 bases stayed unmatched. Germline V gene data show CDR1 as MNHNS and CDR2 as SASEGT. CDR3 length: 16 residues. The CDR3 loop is CASSARKTGSGYGYTF. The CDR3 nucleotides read TGTGCCAGCAGTGCCCGGAAGACAGGGTCGGGCTATGGCTACACCTTC.

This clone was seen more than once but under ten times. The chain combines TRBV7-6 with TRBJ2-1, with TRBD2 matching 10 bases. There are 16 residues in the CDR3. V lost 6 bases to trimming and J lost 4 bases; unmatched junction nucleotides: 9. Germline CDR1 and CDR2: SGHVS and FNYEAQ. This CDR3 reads CASSRTSGAGYNEQFF. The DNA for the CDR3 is TGTGCCAGCAGTCGAACTAGCGGGGCGGGGTACAATGAGCAGTTCTTC.

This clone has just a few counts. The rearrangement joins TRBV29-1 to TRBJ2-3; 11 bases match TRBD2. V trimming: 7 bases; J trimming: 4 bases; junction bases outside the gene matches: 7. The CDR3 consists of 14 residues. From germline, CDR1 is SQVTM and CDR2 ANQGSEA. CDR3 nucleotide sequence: TGCAGCGCCGGGGGTAGCGGGGGGGCAGATACGCAGTATTTT. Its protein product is CSAGGSGGADTQYF.

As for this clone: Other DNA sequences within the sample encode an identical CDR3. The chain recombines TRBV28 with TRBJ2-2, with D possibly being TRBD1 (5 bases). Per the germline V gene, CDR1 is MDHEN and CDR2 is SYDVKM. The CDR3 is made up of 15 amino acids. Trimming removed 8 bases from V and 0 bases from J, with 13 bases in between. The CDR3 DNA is TGTGCCAGCTTTAGACAGACTGCGAACACCGGGGAGCTGTTTTTT. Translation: CASFRQTANTGELFF.

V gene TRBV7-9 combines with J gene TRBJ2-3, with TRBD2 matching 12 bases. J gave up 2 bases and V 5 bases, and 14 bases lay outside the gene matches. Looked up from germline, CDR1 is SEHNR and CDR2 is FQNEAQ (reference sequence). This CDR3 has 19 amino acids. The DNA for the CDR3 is TGTGCCAGCAGCCCCGGACAGGGATGGACTAGCGGGAACACAGATACGCAGTATTTT. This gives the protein CASSPGQGWTSGNTDTQYF. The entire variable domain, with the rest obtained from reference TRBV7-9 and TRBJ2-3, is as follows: DTGVSQNPRHKITKRGQNVTFRCDPISEHNRLYWYRQTLGQGPEFLTYFQNEAQLEKSRLLSDRFSAERPKGSFSTLEIQRTEQGDSAMYLCASSPGQGWTSGNTDTQYFGPGTRLTVL.

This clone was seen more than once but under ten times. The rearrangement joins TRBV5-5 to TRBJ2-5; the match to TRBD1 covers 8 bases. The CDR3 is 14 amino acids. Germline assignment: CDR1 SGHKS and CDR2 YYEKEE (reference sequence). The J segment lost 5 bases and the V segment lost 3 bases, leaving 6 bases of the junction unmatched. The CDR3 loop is CASSSTGGWETQYF. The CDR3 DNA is TGTGCCAGCAGCTCTACAGGGGGGTGGGAGACCCAGTACTTC.

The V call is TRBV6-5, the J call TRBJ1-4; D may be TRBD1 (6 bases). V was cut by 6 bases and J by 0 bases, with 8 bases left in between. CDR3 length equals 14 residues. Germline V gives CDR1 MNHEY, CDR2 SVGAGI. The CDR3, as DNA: TGTGCCAGCAGGACAGGAGCAACTAATGAAAAACTGTTTTTT. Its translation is CASRTGATNEKLFF.

The CDR3 coding sequence is TGCAGCGTTGAAGATCGCGGTTACTCTTACTTC. Translation: CSVEDRGYSYF. The chain carries TRBV29-1 and TRBJ2-7; D is uncertain. From germline, CDR1 is SQVTM and CDR2 ANQGSEA. The V and J ends lost 0 bases and 13 bases respectively, with 13 bases between them. The CDR3 has 11 residues.

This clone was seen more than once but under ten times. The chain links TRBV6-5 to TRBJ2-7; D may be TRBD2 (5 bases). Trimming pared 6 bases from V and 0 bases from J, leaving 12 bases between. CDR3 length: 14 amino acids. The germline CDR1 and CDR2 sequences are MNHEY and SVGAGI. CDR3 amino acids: CASRLAFSSYEQYF. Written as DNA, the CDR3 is TGTGCCAGCAGATTAGCGTTCAGCTCCTACGAGCAGTACTTC.

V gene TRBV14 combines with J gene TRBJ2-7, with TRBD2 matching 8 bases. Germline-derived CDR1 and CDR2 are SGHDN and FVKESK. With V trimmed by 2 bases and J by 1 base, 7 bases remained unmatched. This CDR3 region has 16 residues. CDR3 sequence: CASSQRDGRGSYEQYF. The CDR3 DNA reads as TGTGCCAGCAGCCAACGTGACGGGAGGGGATCCTACGAGCAGTACTTC.

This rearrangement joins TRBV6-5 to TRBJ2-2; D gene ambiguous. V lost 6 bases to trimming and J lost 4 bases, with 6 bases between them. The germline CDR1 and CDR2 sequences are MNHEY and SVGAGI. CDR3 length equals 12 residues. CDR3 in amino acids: CASSLFTGELFF. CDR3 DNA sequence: TGTGCCAGCAGCCTCTTCACCGGGGAGCTGTTTTTT.